The 7 T cell receptor beta chains below all came from one sample that was sequenced in a study of T cell changes during pregnancy in multiple sclerosis. Assay: immunoSEQ multiplex PCR; the TCRdb copy retains only in-frame clones and omits some. The top ten clones hold over 1.5% of a sample with about 110,000 clones, 80% to 95% of them seen once. Sequencing was performed on peripheral blood, taken in the third trimester of pregnancy. The receptors derive from a female donor with multiple sclerosis, enrolled in a pregnancy study.

This chain connects TRBV5-4 to TRBJ2-1; D is perhaps TRBD2 (6 bases). The CDR3 has 13 residues. Trimming shortened V by 5 bases and J by 9 bases, and 15 bases separated the two germline ends. In germline, CDR1 is SGHNT, CDR2 YYREEE (reference sequence). CDR3 amino acids: CASRRILAPEQFF. In nucleotides, the CDR3 is TGTGCCAGCAGACGAATACTAGCTCCTGAGCAGTTCTTC.

This rearrangement joins TRBV27 to TRBJ2-1, with D perhaps matching TRBD1 (6 bases). The V end lost 4 bases, the J end lost 1 base, and 11 bases lay between the germline ends. In germline, CDR1 is MNHEY, CDR2 SMNVEV (reference sequence). CDR3 length: 15 residues. The CDR3 here is CASSSRDNSYNEQFF. The CDR3 DNA reads as TGTGCCAGCAGTTCCCGGGACAATTCCTACAATGAGCAGTTCTTC.

V is TRBV5-4 and J is TRBJ2-2; D is perhaps TRBD1 (5 bases). Germline CDR1 is SGHNT and CDR2 is YYREEE (reference sequence). The V end lost 0 bases, the J end lost 0 bases, and 9 bases lay between the germline ends. This CDR3 contains 16 residues. In nucleotides, the CDR3 is TGTGCCAGCAGCTTGGGAGGCAGGGCGAACACCGGGGAGCTGTTTTTT. This translates into CASSLGGRANTGELFF.

The V and J genes are TRBV5-5 and TRBJ1-5, with a weak D call TRBD1 (5 bases). The length of the CDR3 is 14 residues. In germline, CDR1 is SGHKS, CDR2 YYEKEE (reference sequence). Trimming stripped 4 bases from V and 1 base from J, with 9 bases between. The CDR3 DNA follows: TGTGCCAGCAGCCGTACAGGAAGCAATCAGCCCCAGCATTTT. It translates to CASSRTGSNQPQHF.

The V gene is TRBV19, the J gene TRBJ1-5; D is undetermined. The CDR3 runs to 13 residues. V was clipped by 6 bases and J by 6 bases, with 12 bases between them. Germline CDR1 LNHDA, CDR2 SQIVND (reference sequence). CDR3 region: CASSSGARQPQHF. CDR3 nucleotide sequence: TGTGCCAGTAGCTCGGGAGCCCGTCAGCCCCAGCATTTT.

The gene calls are TRBV6-4 and TRBJ1-2; D perhaps matches TRBD1 (5 bases). Germline V gene data show CDR1 as MRHNA and CDR2 as SNTAGT. Trimming took off 3 bases at V and 2 bases at J, with 16 bases between the two ends. The CDR3 spans 16 residues. The CDR3: CASSDSDKAGNYGYTF. The CDR3 region has the DNA TGTGCCAGCAGTGATTCCGACAAGGCAGGGAACTATGGCTACACCTTC.

V usage is TRBV5-1 and J usage is TRBJ2-3; D perhaps matches TRBD1 (5 bases). This CDR3 region has 15 residues. With 4 bases removed from V and 1 base from J, the gap between germline ends came to 13 bases. The V gene's germline CDR1 is SGHRS and CDR2 YFSETQ. The CDR3 here is CASSIQGLRTDTQYF. CDR3 nucleotide sequence: TGCGCCAGCAGCATCCAGGGCCTACGCACAGATACGCAGTATTTT.